The 8 T cell receptor beta chains given below trace back to one sample, sequenced in a study of T cell responses to AZD1222 COVID-19 vaccine. TCRdb keeps only in-frame clones here, not all; method: immunoSEQ multiplex PCR. In the table there are about 170,000 clones, 80% to 95% of which are singletons. The source material was peripheral blood, sampled on day 0 of AZD1222 vaccination. The source of these receptors is an adult in good health.

The J gene is TRBJ1-2, the V gene TRBV19, with D maybe TRBD1 (5 bases). Germline V gene lookup returns CDR1 LNHDA and CDR2 SQIVND (reference sequence). The CDR3 has 14 residues. Trimming removed 5 bases at V and 5 bases at J, with 15 bases between. The CDR3 DNA reads TGTGCCAGTAGTTTTACGGTGGCAGGGTATGGCTACACCTTC. This translates into CASSFTVAGYGYTF.

The V and J genes are TRBV5-1 and TRBJ2-5; no reliable D call. The CDR3 has 13 residues. Germline loops: CDR1 SGHRS, CDR2 YFSETQ. Deletions cut 0 bases from V and 3 bases from J, with 6 bases between. Here the CDR3 reads CASSLAREETQYF. The CDR3, as DNA: TGCGCCAGCAGCTTGGCACGGGAAGAGACCCAGTACTTC.

J is TRBJ1-1 and V is TRBV7-8, with D possibly TRBD1 on 5 matching bases. The CDR3 runs to 14 residues. V gave up 5 bases and J gave up 7 bases, with 17 bases separating them. CDR1 is SGHVS, CDR2 FQNEAQ, per germline. The CDR3 is CASSRGVPSDEAFF. CDR3 in DNA: TGTGCCAGCAGCAGAGGGGTCCCGTCCGATGAAGCTTTCTTT.

This chain connects TRBV5-1 to TRBJ2-3, with 8 bases aligning to TRBD2. V gave up 5 bases and J gave up 4 bases; unmatched junction bases: 6. The length of the CDR3 is 14 residues. Germline CDR1 reads SGHRS; CDR2 reads YFSETQ. CDR3 in DNA: TGCGCCAGCAGTACCGGGACTAGGGCAGATACGCAGTATTTT. Translated: CASSTGTRADTQYF.

The chain uses TRBV5-4 and TRBJ1-6; 9 bases fit TRBD1. Germline loops: CDR1 SGHNT, CDR2 YYREEE (reference sequence). V trimming: 0 bases; J trimming: 0 bases; junction bases outside the gene matches: 7. This CDR3 spans 19 amino acids. The CDR3 coding sequence is TGTGCCAGCAGCTTGGCCGGGACAGGGTTTAGCTCCTATAATTCACCCCTCCACTTT. This translates into CASSLAGTGFSSYNSPLHF. The full variable domain, in which reference TRBV5-4 and TRBJ1-6 provide the parts outside the CDR3, is ETGVTQSPTHLIKTRGQQVTLRCSSQSGHNTVSWYQQALGQGPQFIFQYYREEENGRGNFPPRFSGLQFPNYSSELNVNALELDDSALYLCASSLAGTGFSSYNSPLHFGNGTRLTVT.

This chain joins TRBV6-5 and TRBJ1-1; no clear D gene. The germline gives CDR1 MNHEY, CDR2 SVGAGI. The CDR3 has 16 residues. The V end was cut by 0 bases, the J end by 0 bases, with 11 bases between. The CDR3 is CASSYSRQTMNTEAFF. CDR3 nucleotides: TGTGCCAGCAGTTACTCGAGACAAACAATGAACACTGAAGCTTTCTTT.

The table lists this clone with many counts. This chain links TRBV6-1 with TRBJ2-3; D tentatively reads TRBD1 or TRBD2 (7 bases each). Trimming shortened V by 2 bases and J by 3 bases, and 12 bases separated the two germline ends. Germline assignment: CDR1 MNHNS and CDR2 SASEGT. The CDR3 runs to 15 residues. This CDR3 reads CASSESQGGTDTQYF. The DNA for the CDR3 is TGTGCCAGCAGTGAATCTCAGGGGGGGACAGATACGCAGTATTTT.

The gene calls are TRBV19 and TRBJ2-7, with a weak D call TRBD1 (5 bases). The germline V gene has CDR1 LNHDA and CDR2 SQIVND (reference sequence). Trimming cost V 6 bases and J 5 bases, with 11 bases left between them. There are 12 residues in the CDR3. The CDR3 spells CASRQGSNEQYF. CDR3 in DNA: TGTGCCAGTAGGCAGGGATCTAACGAGCAGTACTTC.